This T cell receptor beta chain was obtained from a study of blood T cell repertoires in COVID-19. About the study: PBMCs, B-cell-depleted T cells, or T cells were the source of the cDNA or gDNA that made up the material.

In the source study's methods: How many nucleated cells were present was estimated from reference gene primer amplification. Method: immunoSEQ multiplex PCR; TCRdb's copy keeps in-frame clones and lacks some. V, J and clone size reflect that table, while D and trimming were determined from the DNA. The table has tens of thousands of clones, roughly nine tenths seen once; the top ten hold just under 7.5%. This CDR3 contains 17 residues. The V segment lost 2 bases and the J segment 0 bases; nucleotides outside the gene matches: 7. CDR1 is SGHRS, CDR2 YFSETQ, per germline. The TCR comes from a man aged 40-49 years with COVID-19, enrolled during active disease. What was sequenced was peripheral blood. The chain uses TRBV5-1 and TRBJ2-2; 7 nucleotides align to TRBD1. The CDR3 region is CASSFASGTANTGELFF. CDR3 nucleotides: TGCGCCAGCAGCTTTGCCTCCGGGACAGCGAACACCGGGGAGCTGTTTTTT.